The clone carrying this T cell receptor beta chain was found many times. Its antigen is not identified. Bulk TCR libraries were made with methods that had been previously described and with listed TCR primers. TCRdb reanalysed the PCR reads using MiXCR and keeps one entry per CDR3 protein. The sample has hundreds of thousands of distinct CDR3 sequences, 25% seen once. Researchers sorted naive CD8 T cells as cells that were CD8+CD4-CCR7+CD45RA+. This entry belongs to a study of molecular identifiers for immune sequencing clone quantification. Germline CDR1 ENHRY, CDR2 SYGVKD. This CDR3 contains 14 residues. The V end was cut by 0 bases, the J end by 2 bases, with 8 bases between. Study findings and constraints: Effector cells had over 98% of their molecules in clones above 20 RNA copies, while naive cells had under 1%.

The sample comprised naive CD8+ T cells from blood, with Jurkat cell RNA spiked in. Subset noted: FACS-sorted CD8+CD4-CCR7+CD45RA+ naive T cells. The clonotype comes from a human donor in good health. Some libraries in this study had Jurkat cell RNA spiked in. V is TRBV10-3 and J is TRBJ2-7; no firm D call. The CDR3 coding sequence is TGTGCCATCAGTGAGTCTCCAGGTCCCTACGAGCAGTACTTC. It yields the protein CAISESPGPYEQYF.